Given below is one T cell receptor (beta chain) in context. The antigen remains unidentified. The CDR3 sequence is 16 residues long. J was trimmed by 7 bases and V by 4 bases; bases with no gene match: 8. Germline CDR1 is SGDLS and CDR2 is YYNGEE. The source of the sample is a study of shared clonotypes between healthy human individuals. Findings and caveats of the study: Clonotype sharing among donors likely depends on sequencing depth. Between several donors, naive CD4 clonotypes were shared at a level of about 5%.

Produced via immunoSEQ multiplex PCR; TCRdb's table is partial and in-frame only. Here the sample spans fewer than 1.8 million clones, roughly 98.5% being singletons. The sample was naive CD4+ T cells sorted from blood. Indicated subset: CD45RA+ positively selected. This sequence joins TRBV9 and TRBJ2-1, with TRBD2 matching over 13 bases. This clonotype was obtained from a man aged 25 to 40 in good health. The CDR3 reads CASSTWTSGSLNEQFF. DNA of the CDR3: TGTGCCAGCAGCACCTGGACTAGCGGGAGCTTAAATGAGCAGTTCTTC.